This T cell receptor (beta chain) is drawn from a study of blood T cell repertoires in COVID-19. The CDR3 length is 14 residues. The germline V gene encodes CDR1 SEHNR and CDR2 FQNEAQ (reference sequence). V lost 4 bases to trimming and J lost 1 base, with 10 bases between them. Clones were sequenced by immunoSEQ multiplex PCR, and TCRdb holds only the in-frame ones, with some missing. The sample comprises 330,000 or so clones, about 89% of which are singletons, and about 1.9% rests with the top ten. The receptor comes from a man aged 35 to 55 in a cohort exposed to, infected with or recovered from COVID-19 (not recorded which). What was sequenced was PBMCs or T cells enriched from blood (not recorded which). The gene calls are TRBV7-9 and TRBJ1-1; D is unresolved. The DNA for the CDR3 is TGTGCCAGCAGCTCAGAAATACCGAACACTGAAGCTTTCTTT. Translated: CASSSEIPNTEAFF.